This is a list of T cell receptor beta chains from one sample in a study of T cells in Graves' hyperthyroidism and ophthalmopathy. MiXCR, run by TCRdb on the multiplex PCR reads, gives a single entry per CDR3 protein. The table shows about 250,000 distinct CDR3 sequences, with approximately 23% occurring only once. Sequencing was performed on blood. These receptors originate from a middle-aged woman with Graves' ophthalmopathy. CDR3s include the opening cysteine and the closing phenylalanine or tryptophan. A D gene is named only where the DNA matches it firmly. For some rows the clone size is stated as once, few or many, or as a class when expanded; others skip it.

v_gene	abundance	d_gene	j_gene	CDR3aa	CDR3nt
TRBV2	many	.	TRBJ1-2	CASSEVNQPTYGYTF	TGTGCCAGCAGTGAAGTTAATCAGCCTACCTATGGCTACACCTTC
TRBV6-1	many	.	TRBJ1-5	CASIDTGNQPQHF	TGTGCCAGCATCGATACAGGTAATCAGCCCCAGCATTTT
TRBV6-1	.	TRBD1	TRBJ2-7	CASSRQGPTYEQYF	TGTGCCAGCAGCAGACAGGGCCCCACCTACGAGCAGTACTTC
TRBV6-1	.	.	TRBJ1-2	CASREGTGRYGYTF	TGTGCCAGCAGAGAAGGGACCGGACGCTATGGCTACACCTTC
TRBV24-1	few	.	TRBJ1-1	CATSDNSGSTEAFF	TGTGCCACCAGTGATAACTCTGGGAGCACTGAAGCTTTCTTT
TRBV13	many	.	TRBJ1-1	CASSLLRTEAFF	TGTGCCAGCAGCCTCCTCAGGACTGAAGCTTTCTTT
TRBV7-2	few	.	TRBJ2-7	CASSPPGPPREQYF	TGTGCCAGCAGCCCCCCGGGACCCCCTCGAGAGCAGTACTTC
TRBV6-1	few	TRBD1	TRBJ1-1	CASSGTGGMGTEAFF	TGTGCCAGCAGCGGGACAGGGGGCATGGGGACTGAAGCTTTCTTT
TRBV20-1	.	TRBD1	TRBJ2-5	CSARGYRDGTGAQETQYF	TGCAGTGCTAGAGGTTATCGTGATGGGACAGGGGCTCAAGAGACCCAGTACTTC
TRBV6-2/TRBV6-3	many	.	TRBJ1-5	CASSYPRGGSNQPQHF	TGTGCCAGCAGTTACCCTCGGGGGGGGAGCAATCAGCCCCAGCATTTT
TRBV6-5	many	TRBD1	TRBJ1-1	CASSFLAGGMNTEAFF	TGTGCCAGCAGTTTCCTTGCAGGGGGCATGAACACTGAAGCTTTCTTT
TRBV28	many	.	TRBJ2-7	CASSRGEIAEQYF	TGTGCCAGCAGTAGGGGGGAGATCGCCGAGCAGTACTTC
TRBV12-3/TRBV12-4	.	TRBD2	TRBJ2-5	CASSFWAGGPSETQYF	TGTGCCAGCAGTTTCTGGGCGGGAGGGCCCTCCGAGACCCAGTACTTC
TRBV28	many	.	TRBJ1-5	CAGCGGLNQPQHF	TGTGCCGGATGTGGGGGTCTCAATCAGCCCCAGCATTTT
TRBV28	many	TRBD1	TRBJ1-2	CASRTGGLYGYTF	TGTGCCAGCCGGACAGGGGGCCTCTATGGCTACACCTTC
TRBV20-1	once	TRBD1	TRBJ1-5	CSAKTGHNQPQHF	TGCAGTGCAAAGACAGGGCATAATCAGCCCCAGCATTTT
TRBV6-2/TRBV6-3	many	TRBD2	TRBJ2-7	CASSYTLGLASAYEQYF	TGTGCCAGCAGTTACACCTTGGGACTAGCGTCGGCCTACGAGCAGTACTTC
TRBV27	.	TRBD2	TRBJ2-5	CASSPKLLAGGVQETQYF	TGTGCCAGCAGCCCCAAACTCCTAGCGGGAGGGGTTCAAGAGACCCAGTACTTC
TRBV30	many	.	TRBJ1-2	CAWSEVPSRGYTF	TGTGCCTGGAGTGAGGTACCTAGTCGTGGCTACACCTTC
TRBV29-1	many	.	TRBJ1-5	CSAVRAGGTQPQHF	TGCAGCGCCGTGAGAGCCGGCGGGACCCAGCCCCAGCATTTT
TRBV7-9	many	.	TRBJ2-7	CASRGGPLEQYF	TGTGCCAGCAGAGGGGGGCCTCTCGAGCAGTACTTC
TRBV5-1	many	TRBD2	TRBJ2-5	CASSPRGLAGKLQETQYF	TGCGCCAGCAGCCCTAGGGGACTAGCGGGGAAACTACAAGAGACCCAGTACTTC
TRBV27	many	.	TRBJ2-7	CASSLVAGWEQYF	TGTGCCAGCAGTTTAGTGGCAGGGTGGGAGCAGTACTTC
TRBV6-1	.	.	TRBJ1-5	CASRTGTSNQPQHF	TGTGCCAGCAGAACCGGGACATCAAATCAGCCCCAGCATTTT
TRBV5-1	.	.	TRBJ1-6	CASSLGASPNSPLHF	TGCGCCAGCAGCTTGGGGGCCAGCCCGAATTCACCCCTCCACTTT
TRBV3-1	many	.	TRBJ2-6	CASSQSVFSGANVLTF	TGTGCCAGCAGCCAATCCGTATTCTCTGGGGCCAACGTCCTGACTTTC
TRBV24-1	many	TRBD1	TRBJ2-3	CATSDFRDRGYTQYF	TGTGCCACCAGTGATTTCCGGGACAGGGGATATACGCAGTATTTT
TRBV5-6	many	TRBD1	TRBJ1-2	CASSLEGQNYGYTF	TGTGCCAGCAGCTTGGAGGGACAGAACTATGGCTACACCTTC
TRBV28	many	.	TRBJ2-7	CASSWPQAGLNSYEQYF	TGTGCCAGCAGTTGGCCTCAGGCGGGACTGAACTCCTACGAGCAGTACTTC
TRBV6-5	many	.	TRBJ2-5	CASRREVVETQYF	TGTGCCAGCAGACGCGAAGTGGTGGAGACCCAGTACTTC
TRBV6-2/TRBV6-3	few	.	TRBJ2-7	CASSRDSQNEQYF	TGTGCCAGCAGTAGGGATTCTCAGAACGAGCAGTACTTC
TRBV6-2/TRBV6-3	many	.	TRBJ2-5	CASSYSSQETQYF	TGTGCCAGCAGTTACTCGAGCCAAGAGACCCAGTACTTC
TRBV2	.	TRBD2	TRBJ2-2	CASNTGLAGVIGELFF	TGTGCCAGCAATACGGGACTAGCGGGAGTCATCGGGGAGCTGTTTTTT
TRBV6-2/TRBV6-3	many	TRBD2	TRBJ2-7	CASSYSKAGERSYEQYF	TGTGCCAGCAGTTACTCGAAGGCGGGAGAAAGGTCCTACGAGCAGTACTTC
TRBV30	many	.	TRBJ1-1	CAWSRDIMNTEAFF	TGTGCCTGGAGCCGGGACATAATGAACACTGAAGCTTTCTTT
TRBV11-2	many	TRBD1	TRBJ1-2	CASSALWDREAYGYTF	TGTGCCAGCAGCGCCCTCTGGGACAGGGAAGCCTATGGCTACACCTTC
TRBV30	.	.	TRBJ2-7	CAWSTSRVGEQYF	TGTGCCTGGAGTACATCCCGGGTTGGCGAGCAGTACTTC
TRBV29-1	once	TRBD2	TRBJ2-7	CSVETSGSDEQYF	TGCAGCGTTGAGACTAGCGGGAGCGACGAGCAGTACTTC
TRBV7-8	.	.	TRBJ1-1	CASSLNRENTEAFF	TGTGCCAGCAGCCTAAACAGGGAAAACACTGAAGCTTTCTTT
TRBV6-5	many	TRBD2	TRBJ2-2	CASRTQAGPGLTLEGELFF	TGTGCCAGCAGAACGCAGGCCGGACCGGGACTAACCTTGGAGGGGGAGCTGTTTTTT
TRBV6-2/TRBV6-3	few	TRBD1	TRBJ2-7	CASSLDRGRDEQYF	TGTGCCAGCAGTTTGGACAGGGGACGGGACGAGCAGTACTTC
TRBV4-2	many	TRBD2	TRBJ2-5	CASSQGTSGSGETQYF	TGTGCCAGCAGCCAAGGGACTAGCGGGAGTGGTGAGACCCAGTACTTC
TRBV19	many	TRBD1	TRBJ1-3	CASTQDRVGNTIYF	TGTGCCAGTACCCAAGACAGGGTCGGAAACACCATATATTTT
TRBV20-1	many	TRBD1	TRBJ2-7	CSARAQGATYEQYF	TGCAGTGCTAGGGCCCAGGGGGCAACTTACGAGCAGTACTTC
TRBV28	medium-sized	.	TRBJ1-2	CASSLEGSYGYTF	TGTGCCAGCAGTTTAGAGGGGTCCTATGGCTACACCTTC
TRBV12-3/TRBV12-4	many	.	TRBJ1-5	CASSPLESNQPQHF	TGTGCCAGCAGTCCCCTTGAGTCCAATCAGCCCCAGCATTTT
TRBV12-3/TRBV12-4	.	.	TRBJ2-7	CASSSIRPHEQYF	TGTGCCAGCAGTTCGATCCGCCCCCACGAGCAGTACTTC
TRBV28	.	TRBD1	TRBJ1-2	CASSPGGQVYGGYTF	TGTGCCAGCAGTCCCGGTGGACAGGTATATGGTGGCTACACCTTC
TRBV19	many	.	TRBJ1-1	CASSFGLGGTEAFF	TGTGCCAGTAGTTTCGGGCTCGGGGGGACTGAAGCTTTCTTT
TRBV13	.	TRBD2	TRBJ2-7	CASSLKTSGDEYEQYF	TGTGCCAGCAGCTTAAAGACTAGCGGGGACGAGTACGAGCAGTACTTC
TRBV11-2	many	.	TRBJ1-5	CASSPLFGGEQPQHF	TGTGCCAGCAGCCCCCTCTTTGGGGGCGAACAGCCCCAGCATTTT
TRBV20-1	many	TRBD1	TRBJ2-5	CSARRTGRVETQYF	TGCAGTGCTAGACGGACAGGGAGAGTAGAGACCCAGTACTTC